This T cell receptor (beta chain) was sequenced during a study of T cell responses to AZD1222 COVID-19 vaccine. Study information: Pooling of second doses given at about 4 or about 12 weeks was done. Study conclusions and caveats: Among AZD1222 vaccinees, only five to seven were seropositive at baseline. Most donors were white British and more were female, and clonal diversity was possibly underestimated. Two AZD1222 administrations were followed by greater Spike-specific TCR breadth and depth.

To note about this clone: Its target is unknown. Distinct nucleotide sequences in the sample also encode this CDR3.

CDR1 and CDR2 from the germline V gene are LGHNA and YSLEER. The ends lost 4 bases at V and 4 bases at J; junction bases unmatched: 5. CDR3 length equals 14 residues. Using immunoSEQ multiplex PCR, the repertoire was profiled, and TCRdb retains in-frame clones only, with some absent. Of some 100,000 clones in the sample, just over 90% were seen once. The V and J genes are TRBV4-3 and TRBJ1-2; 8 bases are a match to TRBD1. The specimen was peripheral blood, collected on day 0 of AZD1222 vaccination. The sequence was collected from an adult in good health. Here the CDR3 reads CASSRGQGAYGYTF. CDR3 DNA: TGCGCCAGCAGCCGCGGACAGGGTGCCTATGGCTACACCTTC.